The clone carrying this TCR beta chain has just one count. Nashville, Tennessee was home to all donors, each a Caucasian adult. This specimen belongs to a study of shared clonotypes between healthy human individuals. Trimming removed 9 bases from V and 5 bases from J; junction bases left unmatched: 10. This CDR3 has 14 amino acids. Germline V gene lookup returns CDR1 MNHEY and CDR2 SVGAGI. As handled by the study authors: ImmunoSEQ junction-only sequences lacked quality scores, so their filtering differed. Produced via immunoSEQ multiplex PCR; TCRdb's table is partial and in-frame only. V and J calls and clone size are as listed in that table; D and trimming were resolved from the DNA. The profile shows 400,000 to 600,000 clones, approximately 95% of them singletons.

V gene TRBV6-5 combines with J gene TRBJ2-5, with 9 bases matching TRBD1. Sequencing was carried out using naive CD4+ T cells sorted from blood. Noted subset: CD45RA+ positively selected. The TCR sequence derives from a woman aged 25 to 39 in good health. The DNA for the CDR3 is TGTGCCAGTAAGGGGACAGGGTCAAGGGAGACCCAGTACTTC. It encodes CASKGTGSRETQYF.